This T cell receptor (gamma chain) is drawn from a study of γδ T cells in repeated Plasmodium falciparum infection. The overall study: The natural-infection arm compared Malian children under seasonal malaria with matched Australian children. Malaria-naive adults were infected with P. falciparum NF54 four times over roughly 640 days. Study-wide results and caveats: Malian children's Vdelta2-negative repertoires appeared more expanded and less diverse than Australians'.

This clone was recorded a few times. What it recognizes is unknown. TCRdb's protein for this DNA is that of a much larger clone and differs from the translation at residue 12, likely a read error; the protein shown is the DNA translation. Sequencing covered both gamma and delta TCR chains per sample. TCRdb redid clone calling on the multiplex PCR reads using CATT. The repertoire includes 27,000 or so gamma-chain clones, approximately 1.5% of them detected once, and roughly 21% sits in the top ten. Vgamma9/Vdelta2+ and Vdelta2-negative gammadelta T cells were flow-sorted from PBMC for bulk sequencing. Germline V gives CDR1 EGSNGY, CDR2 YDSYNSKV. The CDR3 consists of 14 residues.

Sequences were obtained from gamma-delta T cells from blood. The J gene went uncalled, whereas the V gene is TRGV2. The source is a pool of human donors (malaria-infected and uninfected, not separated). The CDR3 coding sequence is TGTGCCACCTGGGACGGGCGATGGCGGCGGTTCGAGATATTT. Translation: CATWDGRWRRFEIF.